A single sample gave rise to the 28 T cell receptor beta chains below, sequenced in a study of shared clonotypes between healthy human individuals. Generated by immunoSEQ multiplex PCR, the TCRdb table keeps only in-frame clones and is missing some. The table lists some 2,400,000 clones, approximately 96% of them singletons, with less than 0.15% in the top ten. Sequencing used naive CD4+ T cells sorted from blood. Subset reported: CD45RA+ positively selected. These receptors all stem from a man aged 18-30 years in good health.

The count of this clone is one. The genes are TRBV2 and TRBJ2-5, with D perhaps given as TRBD1 or TRBD2 (6 bases each). Per the germline V gene, CDR1 is SNHLY and CDR2 is FYNNEI. Trimming took off 8 bases at V and 5 bases at J, with 15 bases between the two ends. The length of the CDR3 is 13 residues. CDR3 in DNA: TGTGCCAGCGTAGGGGGGACGCTGGAGACCCAGTACTTC. It codes for CASVGGTLETQYF.

As concerns this clone: Other DNA sequences in this specimen translate into the identical CDR3. The J gene is TRBJ1-6, the V gene TRBV5-1; no definite D call. Looked up from germline, CDR1 is SGHRS and CDR2 is YFSETQ. The CDR3 consists of 13 residues. Deletions cut 4 bases from V and 7 bases from J, with 9 bases between. CDR3 in DNA: TGCGCCAGCAGCCTCTCGGGGAATTCACCCCTCCACTTT. Translation: CASSLSGNSPLHF.

Of note for this clone: The same CDR3 is also encoded by other DNA sequences in this sample. V and J are TRBV18 and TRBJ2-2; D ambiguous. The CDR3 sequence is 14 residues long. Between the trimmed V and J ends, which lost 3 bases and 1 base, there was a span of 6 bases. Per germline, CDR1 KGHSH and CDR2 LQKENI. The CDR3 sequence: CASSPERNTGELFF. In DNA, the CDR3 is TGTGCCAGCTCACCGGAAAGGAACACCGGGGAGCTGTTTTTT. The whole variable domain, remainder taken from reference TRBV18 and TRBJ2-2, is NAGVMQNPRHLVRRRGQEARLRCSPMKGHSHVYWYRQLPEEGLKFMVYLQKENIIDESGMPKERFSAEFPKEGPSILRIQQVVRGDSAAYFCASSPERNTGELFFGEGSRLTVL.

The CDR3 DNA sequence: TGTGCCAGCAGCTTAGCGTTGACAAACGAGCAGTACTTC. It specifies CASSLALTNEQYF. V gene TRBV5-4 combines with J gene TRBJ2-7; D is uncertain. V was shortened by 2 bases and J by 5 bases, with 11 bases between the two germline ends. There are 13 residues in the CDR3. The germline V gene has CDR1 SGHNT and CDR2 YYREEE (reference sequence).

V gene TRBV7-9 combines with J gene TRBJ2-2, with D possibly being TRBD1 or TRBD2 (6 bases each). Germline V gives CDR1 SEHNR, CDR2 FQNEAQ (reference sequence). V lost 5 bases, J lost 3 bases, and 19 bases lay in between. The CDR3 contains 17 residues. The CDR3 DNA sequence: TGTGCCAGCAGCCGAACCGCTGGGGGCGGGGACACCGGGGAGCTGTTTTTT. Encoded protein: CASSRTAGGGDTGELFF.

Worth noting for this clone: Other DNA sequences from this sample encode an identical CDR3 as well. V is TRBV10-1 and J is TRBJ1-1, with 10 bases fitting TRBD1. The germline V gene has CDR1 WNHNN and CDR2 SYGVQD (reference sequence). The length of the CDR3 is 13 residues. V was pared by 6 bases and J by 5 bases, with 3 bases of the junction left unmatched. The CDR3 bases are TGCGCCAGCAGAGGACAGGGGGATACTGAAGCTTTCTTT. It specifies CASRGQGDTEAFF.

The chain uses TRBV18 and TRBJ1-6, with 7 bases matching TRBD1. J was trimmed by 8 bases and V by 4 bases; bases with no gene match: 8. The CDR3 is 15 amino acids. Looked up from germline, CDR1 is KGHSH and CDR2 is LQKENI. The CDR3 here is CASSRTGVWDSPLHF. The CDR3 DNA is TGTGCCAGCTCACGTACAGGGGTGTGGGATTCACCCCTCCACTTT.

This chain joins TRBV4-1 and TRBJ2-7; 7 bases fit TRBD2. This CDR3 spans 15 amino acids. Trimming took 2 bases from V and 3 from J; bases not matched to a gene: 7. Germline values: CDR1 MGHRA, CDR2 YSYEKL. CDR3 loop: CASSQMGGGGYEQYF. In DNA form, the CDR3 reads TGCGCCAGCAGCCAAATGGGTGGGGGGGGCTACGAGCAGTACTTC.

The chain recombines TRBV25-1 with TRBJ2-1, with TRBD2 identical over 10 bases. The germline CDR1 and CDR2 sequences are MGHDK and SYGVNS. The CDR3 consists of 15 residues. V was pared by 5 bases and J by 8 bases, with 9 bases of the junction left unmatched. The CDR3 spells CASSPLAGGLDEQFF. As DNA, the CDR3 is TGTGCCAGCAGTCCTTTAGCGGGGGGCCTTGATGAGCAGTTCTTC.

To note about this clone: Distinct nucleotide sequences in the sample also encode this CDR3. The CDR3 here is CASSPAPTYEQYF. The CDR3 region has the DNA TGTGCCAGCTCACCAGCCCCCACCTACGAGCAGTACTTC. V usage is TRBV18 and J usage is TRBJ2-7; D call uncertain. V lost 2 bases and J 2 bases, leaving 7 bases between the germline ends. The CDR3 length is 13 residues. The germline gives CDR1 KGHSH, CDR2 LQKENI.

This clone has only one observation. The chain combines TRBV5-1 with TRBJ2-7, with 7 bases that match TRBD1. J was trimmed by 3 bases and V by 3 bases; bases with no gene match: 3. Germline CDR1 SGHRS, CDR2 YFSETQ. The CDR3 has 13 residues. The CDR3 nucleotides read TGCGCCAGCAGCTCGGGACAGTACTACGAGCAGTACTTC. As protein: CASSSGQYYEQYF.

In regard to this clone: This specimen includes other DNA sequences encoding the same CDR3. The rearrangement joins TRBV5-4 to TRBJ2-5; maybe TRBD1 (6 bases). CDR1 and CDR2 (germline): SGHNT, YYREEE (reference sequence). The CDR3 is made up of 13 amino acids. Trimming left V 0 bases short and J 4 bases short, with 7 bases between. Here the CDR3 reads CASSLDRAETQYF. The DNA for the CDR3 is TGTGCCAGCAGCTTGGACAGGGCAGAGACCCAGTACTTC.

The chain combines TRBV6-6 with TRBJ2-3; TRBD1 matches at 12 bases. J was trimmed by 3 bases and V by 6 bases; bases with no gene match: 4. Per germline, CDR1 MNHNY and CDR2 SVGAGI (reference sequence). The CDR3 spans 15 residues. CDR3 nucleotide sequence: TGTGCCAGCAGGAGGGACAGGGGGCTAACAGATACGCAGTATTTT. Translation gives CASRRDRGLTDTQYF.

The count of this clone is one. This chain joins TRBV28 and TRBJ2-5, with D unresolved. The ends were cut back, 6 bases at V and 7 bases at J, with 24 bases in the middle. This CDR3 is 16 amino acids long. The germline V gene encodes CDR1 MDHEN and CDR2 SYDVKM. CDR3 nucleotide sequence: TGTGCCAGCAGCGCCCCCGGTTCGGCTAATAGAGGGACCCAGTACTTC. Its protein is CASSAPGSANRGTQYF.

The chain has TRBV10-3 and TRBJ2-6; 9 bases match TRBD1. V was clipped by 10 bases and J by 3 bases; unmatched bases: 10. The germline CDR1 and CDR2 sequences are ENHRY and SYGVKD. The CDR3 is 16 amino acids. DNA for the CDR3: TGTGCCACCGGGACAGGGCCCGGGAGTGGGGCCAACGTCCTGACTTTC. Its translation: CATGTGPGSGANVLTF.

The chain couples TRBV10-3 to TRBJ2-3; D is unclear. The length of the CDR3 is 14 residues. Germline CDR1 is ENHRY and CDR2 is SYGVKD. V was trimmed by 3 bases and J by 6 bases, leaving 13 bases between them. CDR3 loop: CAISEGLVGDTQYF. CDR3 DNA: TGTGCCATCAGTGAAGGGTTGGTTGGGGATACGCAGTATTTT.

The chain combines TRBV27 with TRBJ1-2; TRBD1 might be the D (6 bases). The CDR3 runs 15 residues. Between the trimmed V and J ends, which lost 6 bases and 0 bases, there was a span of 14 bases. Per the germline V gene, CDR1 is MNHEY and CDR2 is SMNVEV (reference sequence). CDR3 in DNA: TGTGCCAGCAGCCGGACAGCTATCGCTAACTATGGCTACACCTTC. This gives the protein CASSRTAIANYGYTF.

The V and J genes are TRBV5-6 and TRBJ1-6; D unresolved. The length of the CDR3 is 12 residues. The V end was cut by 4 bases, the J end by 9 bases, with 8 bases between. CDR1 SGHDT and CDR2 YYEEEE come from the germline V gene. In DNA, the CDR3 is TGTGCCAGCAGCGGCTTTGGTTCACCCCTCCACTTT. Translated: CASSGFGSPLHF.

This rearrangement joins TRBV9 to TRBJ1-2; D unresolved. The CDR3 sequence is 14 residues long. Germline CDR1 and CDR2: SGDLS and YYNGEE. V was clipped by 0 bases and J by 2 bases, with 8 bases between them. The CDR3 region has the DNA TGTGCCAGCAGCGTAGGACTGCAAAACTATGGCTACACCTTC. Its protein product is CASSVGLQNYGYTF.

The chain carries TRBV5-1 and TRBJ1-4; D unclear. Between the trimmed V and J ends, which lost 0 bases and 0 bases, there was a span of 15 bases. Per germline, CDR1 SGHRS and CDR2 YFSETQ. The CDR3 sequence is 18 residues long. CDR3 DNA sequence: TGCGCCAGCAGCTTGGGGGTCACCTACCCTGCAACTAATGAAAAACTGTTTTTT. It translates to CASSLGVTYPATNEKLFF.

V gene TRBV10-3 combines with J gene TRBJ2-7; the match to TRBD2 covers 8 bases. CDR3 length equals 15 residues. Losses at the gene ends were 6 bases for V and 0 bases for J; bases not matched to a gene: 7. CDR1 and CDR2 from the germline V gene are ENHRY and SYGVKD. CDR3 amino acids: CAISDPSGYSYEQYF. The CDR3, as DNA: TGTGCCATCAGCGACCCTAGCGGGTACTCCTACGAGCAGTACTTC.

A remark on this clone: The same CDR3 arises from other DNA sequences in this sample as well. This chain uses TRBV18 with TRBJ2-7; TRBD2 matches 10 bases. Germline-derived CDR1 and CDR2 are KGHSH and LQKENI. This CDR3 has 15 residues. V gave up 6 bases and J gave up 0 bases; unmatched junction bases: 5. This chain's CDR3 is CASSRSSGSSYEQYF. CDR3 sequence (DNA): TGTGCCAGCTCGCGCTCTAGCGGGAGCTCCTACGAGCAGTACTTC.

This sequence joins TRBV9 and TRBJ2-1, with TRBD1 matching over 7 bases. The CDR3 covers 15 residues. CDR1 SGDLS and CDR2 YYNGEE come from the germline V gene. Trimming removed 2 bases from V and 7 bases from J; junction bases left unmatched: 9. CDR3 in amino acids: CASSVGQVGSNEQFF. CDR3 sequence (DNA): TGTGCCAGCAGCGTCGGACAGGTCGGGTCGAATGAGCAGTTCTTC. The full variable domain, in which reference TRBV9 and TRBJ2-1 provide the parts outside the CDR3, is DSGVTQTPKHLITATGQRVTLRCSPRSGDLSVYWYQQSLDQGLQFLIQYYNGEERAKGNILERFSAQQFPDLHSELNLSSLELGDSALYFCASSVGQVGSNEQFFGPGTRLTVL.

This chain connects TRBV6-6 to TRBJ1-2; no reliable D call. This CDR3 has 15 amino acids. Germline assignment: CDR1 MNHNY and CDR2 SVGAGI (reference sequence). The germline V and J ends were trimmed by 7 bases and 2 bases, with 17 bases remaining between them. The CDR3 region is CASTSSGSSNYGYTF. The CDR3 nucleotides are TGTGCCAGCACCTCCTCGGGGTCAAGCAACTATGGCTACACCTTC.

The chain joins TRBV5-6 to TRBJ1-1, with TRBD1 as a possible D gene (6 bases). The germline CDR1 and CDR2 sequences are SGHDT and YYEEEE. This CDR3 comprises 15 residues. Trimming removed 4 bases from V and 3 bases from J, with 16 bases in between. CDR3 coding DNA: TGTGCCAGCAGCGGATTACAGGGAGGGTACACTGAAGCTTTCTTT. Its translation: CASSGLQGGYTEAFF.

The V gene is TRBV4-1, the J gene TRBJ2-5, with 10 bases that match TRBD2. This CDR3 comprises 18 residues. Germline-derived CDR1 and CDR2 are MGHRA and YSYEKL. V lost 0 bases, J lost 4 bases, and 11 bases stayed unmatched. The CDR3 DNA sequence: TGCGCCAGCAGCCAAGAAGTTCCGGGGGGACTAGCGACAGAGACCCAGTACTTC. Encoded protein: CASSQEVPGGLATETQYF.

The V call is TRBV28, the J call TRBJ2-1; 8 bases map to TRBD1. Germline V gene data show CDR1 as MDHEN and CDR2 as SYDVKM. This CDR3 region has 15 residues. Unmatched junction bases numbered 6, after V lost 3 bases and J lost 5 bases. CDR3 in DNA: TGTGCCAGCAGTTTCCCGGACAGGGAGAACAATGAGCAGTTCTTC. The encoded protein is CASSFPDRENNEQFF.

The chain joins TRBV4-3 to TRBJ1-5, with 9 positions matching TRBD1. V dropped 4 bases and J dropped 3; count of bases not matched to a gene: 7. This CDR3 comprises 16 residues. CDR1 is LGHNA, CDR2 YSLEER, per germline. The CDR3 DNA follows: TGCGCCAGCAGCCGTGAACAGGGGGCGATCAATCAGCCCCAGCATTTT. Translated, it gives CASSREQGAINQPQHF.